This T cell receptor (beta chain) was recovered during a study of T cell repertoires in cytomegalovirus infection. Study context: Recently identified HLA-C-restricted CMV epitopes were among the peptides used. Public TCR beta signatures marked donors with CMV infection and the matching HLA.

With regard to this clonotype: The antigen is not known.

MiXCR, run by TCRdb on the reads, gives a single entry per CDR3 protein. The table records roughly 500,000 distinct CDR3 sequences, around a third of them present only once. V lost 3 bases to trimming and J lost 5 bases, with 11 bases between them. Germline assignment: CDR1 LGHNA and CDR2 YNFKEQ. CDR3 size: 14 residues. Findings and limits, study-wide: In two of eight donors, the top clonotype was HLA-C-restricted CMV-specific. Based on cumulative public TCR beta family frequency, carriers of CMV plus the relevant HLA were identified.

The specimen was cultured PBMCs, collected from culture after CMV antigen stimulation. The source is a human donor in good health (CMV status not recorded). Some clones in this sample may be carry-over from other donors' samples. This rearrangement joins TRBV4-2 to TRBJ2-1; perhaps TRBD2 as D (6 bases). In nucleotides, the CDR3 is TGTGCCAGCAGCCAGGAACCGGGGGACAATGAGCAGTTCTTC. This sequence encodes CASSQEPGDNEQFF.